This T cell receptor beta chain appears in the sequencing data of a study of blood T cell repertoires in COVID-19 (TCRdb year 2020). Notes on the research overall: Samples covering the acute and convalescent phases of COVID-19 were provided by collaborators in the United States, Italy and Spain. The prospective study material was composed of cDNA or gDNA derived from T cells, B-cell-depleted T cells, or PBMCs. Subjects who had been exposed to COVID-19, were actively infected with it, or had recovered from it provided the deeply sampled blood TCRbeta repertoires that made up the dataset. A freely available public database, intended as a resource for researchers studying the immune response to SARS-CoV-2, is where the repertoires were released. The samples were drawn from the first 160 participants of the ongoing ImmuneRACE study and from over 950 subjects provided by 6 global collaborators. The sample metadata nearly always contained a de-identified subject ID, COVID-19 status, age in years and sex. Where HLA class I and class II types were available, the types were taken from metadata supplied by the sample provider, not from assay-based typing. Summary of the overall study and its limitations: How much clinical and demographic metadata was included differed by source and by participant, and the metadata was provided uncurated.

TCRbeta CDR3 regions were amplified from genomic DNA using the immunoSEQ Assay, a bias-controlled multiplex PCR. On the authors' methods: The number of nucleated cells in each sample was estimated by amplification of reference gene primers within the assay. To quantify the absolute abundance of each unique TCRbeta CDR3 rearrangement, sequence reads were collapsed and filtered. For each sample, productive Simpson clonality was calculated as the square root of Simpson's diversity index across productive rearrangements. Held by TCRdb, this immuneACCESS table contains in-frame sequences only and omits some clones. Under half of the omission traces to an unresolved V gene where checked; the cause of the rest is unknown. The V and J calls and clone size are taken from that table; D and trimming were inferred from the DNA. The sample records 70,000 to 95,000 clones, around 92% of which are singletons. The biggest ten clones account for roughly 2.5% of the sample.

Based on the germline V gene (reference sequence), the CDR1 and CDR2 sequences are GTSNPN and SVGIG. Taken from cysteine to phenylalanine, the CDR3 has 15 residues. Just the 45-base CDR3 DNA is kept, in frame starting at base 1. V is cut by 7 bases and J by 0 bases, and the space between the germline ends is 15 bases. As to this clone: What antigen it recognizes has not been identified. Per-nucleotide qualities are absent, and no much larger clonotype sits a single base away.

In Seattle, one collaborating source enrolled patients while the infection was active and tracked those patients longitudinally over the course of disease. The collaborating institutions used their own protocols to collect whole blood in K2EDTA tubes. Collaborator samples were shipped for TCRbeta analysis as frozen whole blood, isolated PBMCs, or DNA extracted from either sample type. This receptor was identified in a middle-aged man with COVID-19, enrolled during active disease. The V and J genes are TRBV30 and TRBJ2-2; D gene: possibly TRBD2, on 5 matching bases. Material for sequencing was peripheral blood. The DNA reads as follows: TGTGCCTATCTCGAGGGCAGCGCGAACACCGGGGAGCTGTTTTTT. Its amino acids are CAYLEGSANTGELFF.